This TCR beta chain was captured in a study of beta chain features in type 1 diabetes. The entirety of the isolated RNA underwent reverse transcription, so expressed TCRB transcripts were sequenced. Naive, central memory and regulatory T cell samples averaged roughly 3.5 million reads. Sequencing was performed with immunoSEQ multiplex PCR; in TCRdb, only in-frame clones are kept and a portion is missing. The profile shows about 410,000 clones, around 13% of them singletons. The V segment lost 4 bases and the J segment 2 bases; nucleotides outside the gene matches: 7. This CDR3 comprises 16 residues. Germline CDR1 is MDHEN and CDR2 is SYDVKM. Regarding the study as a whole: Patients with type 1 diabetes carried fewer insertions and had more deletions at their VDJ junctions.

For this clone: What it binds is unknown.

The receptor was isolated from a man aged 25 to 40 in good health. This sequence joins TRBV28 and TRBJ2-5; 10 positions match TRBD2. Source material: naive CD4+ T cells from blood. This CDR3 is CASSSGLAASQETQYF. Written as DNA, the CDR3 is TGTGCCAGCAGTTCTGGACTAGCGGCTTCACAAGAGACCCAGTACTTC.